Presented here are 24 T cell receptor beta chains from one specimen sequenced in a study of OX40 agonist ivuxolimab in advanced cancers. Produced via immunoSEQ multiplex PCR; TCRdb's table is partial and in-frame only. Altogether 15,000 to 20,000 clones are present, less than 75% being singletons, with the ten largest covering roughly a quarter. Sample: CD4+ or CD8+ T cells sorted from blood, taken in a trial of the OX40 agonist ivuxolimab. The receptors here all came from an adult with an advanced solid tumor such as melanoma, head and neck, liver or kidney cancer.

This rearrangement joins TRBV7-9 to TRBJ2-5; 9 nucleotides agree with TRBD2. V was clipped by 3 bases and J by 4 bases; unmatched bases: 6. Germline V CDR1 and CDR2: SEHNR, FQNEAQ (reference sequence). The CDR3 covers 15 residues. Here the CDR3 reads CASSFLGLAIETQYF. The CDR3 DNA reads as TGTGCCAGCAGCTTTTTAGGACTAGCGATAGAGACCCAGTACTTC.

CDR3 sequence (DNA): TGTGCCAGCAGCTTGAATTGGGCGGGAGCCCGGGAGACCCAGTACTTC. Translation gives CASSLNWAGARETQYF. The chain employs TRBV7-8 and TRBJ2-5, with TRBD2 matching over 7 bases. V shed 3 bases and J 5 bases; nucleotides not matched to a gene: 12. This CDR3 region has 16 residues. Germline-derived CDR1 and CDR2 are SGHVS and FQNEAQ.

V gene TRBV5-5 combines with J gene TRBJ2-1; 9 positions match TRBD2. After removal of 4 bases from V and 13 bases from J, the junction contained 9 bases not matched to a gene. The CDR3 is 13 residues long. Germline V lookup: CDR1 SGHKS, CDR2 YYEKEE (reference sequence). CDR3 sequence reads: CASSGGRALLQFF. The CDR3 nucleotides read TGTGCCAGCAGCGGCGGGAGGGCCCTCTTACAGTTCTTC.

The V gene is TRBV6-5, the J gene TRBJ2-7; TRBD1 matches at 7 bases. In germline, CDR1 is MNHEY, CDR2 SVGAGI. V lost 8 bases, J lost 9 bases, and 19 bases stayed unmatched. The CDR3 loop spans 15 amino acids. CDR3 sequence reads: CASAGTAMSTWGQYF. CDR3 nucleotide sequence: TGTGCCAGCGCAGGGACAGCGATGTCTACGTGGGGGCAGTACTTC.

This chain joins TRBV19 and TRBJ1-1, with a weak D call TRBD1 (6 bases). V lost 3 bases and J lost 3, with 14 bases in between. The CDR3 is made up of 15 amino acids. The germline V gene has CDR1 LNHDA and CDR2 SQIVND (reference sequence). In DNA form, the CDR3 reads TGTGCCAGTAGTATGGAGGGAGAGGGGGACACTGAAGCTTTCTTT. It yields the protein CASSMEGEGDTEAFF.

This rearrangement joins TRBV7-6 to TRBJ2-7; 7 bases are a match to TRBD2. CDR3 length equals 15 residues. Germline values: CDR1 SGHVS, CDR2 FNYEAQ. After removal of 2 bases from V and 4 bases from J, the junction contained 8 bases not matched to a gene. CDR3 sequence: CASSLSGEYGYEQYF. CDR3 coding DNA: TGTGCCAGCAGCTTAAGCGGGGAGTACGGGTACGAGCAGTACTTC.

By sample fraction, this clone is medium-sized (0.01 to 0.1%). The rearrangement joins TRBV4-2 to TRBJ2-1; D unclear. The germline gives CDR1 LGHNA, CDR2 YNFKEQ. V was cut by 3 bases and J by 4 bases, with 10 bases left in between. This CDR3 comprises 14 residues. CDR3 sequence: CASSHLTEYNEQFF. DNA for the CDR3: TGTGCCAGCAGCCACCTGACGGAGTACAATGAGCAGTTCTTC.

This chain connects TRBV6-4 to TRBJ2-7; 14 positions match TRBD2. J gave up 6 bases and V 3 bases, and 1 base lay outside the gene matches. The CDR3 sequence is 14 residues long. CDR1 and CDR2 (germline): MRHNA, SNTAGT. In nucleotides, the CDR3 is TGTGCCAGCAGTGAGGGGACTAGCGGGAGCGAGCAGTACTTC. It translates to CASSEGTSGSEQYF.

The genes are TRBV4-1 and TRBJ1-1; 7 bases line up with TRBD1. CDR3 length: 15 amino acids. Trimming removed 1 base from V and 2 bases from J; junction bases left unmatched: 4. Germline CDR1 and CDR2: MGHRA and YSYEKL. As DNA, the CDR3 is TGCGCCAGCAGCCAAGTAACAGGGGCCAACACTGAAGCTTTCTTT. This translates into CASSQVTGANTEAFF.

The gene calls are TRBV13 and TRBJ1-2, with TRBD1 matching over 7 bases. Germline CDR1 and CDR2: PRHDT and FYEKMQ (reference sequence). CDR3 length: 17 amino acids. Trimming took 5 bases from V and 7 from J; bases not matched to a gene: 19. The CDR3: CASSLETNRGPLGGYTF. The CDR3 nucleotides are TGTGCCAGCAGCCTAGAGACTAACAGGGGTCCTCTAGGTGGCTACACCTTC.

This clone was counted only a few times. J is TRBJ1-4 and V is TRBV6-5; 9 nucleotides agree with TRBD1. CDR3 size: 16 residues. Germline V gene data show CDR1 as MNHEY and CDR2 as SVGAGI. Unmatched junction bases numbered 5, after V lost 0 bases and J lost 6 bases. This chain's CDR3 is CASSYSSTGGYEKLFF. The DNA for the CDR3 is TGTGCCAGCAGTTACTCCTCGACAGGGGGATATGAAAAACTGTTTTTT.

The rearrangement uses TRBV2 and TRBJ1-1; D call uncertain. CDR1 and CDR2 from the germline V gene are SNHLY and FYNNEI. V was shortened by 6 bases and J by 8 bases, with 13 bases between the two germline ends. CDR3 length: 12 amino acids. The CDR3 nucleotides read TGTGCCAGCAGCCGCGGGGAGGCGGAAGCTTTCTTT. Amino acid sequence: CASSRGEAEAFF.

The chain carries TRBV27 and TRBJ2-5; weak D call: TRBD1 (6 bases). This CDR3 has 17 residues. CDR1 is MNHEY, CDR2 SMNVEV, per germline (reference sequence). The V end lost 1 base, the J end lost 2 bases, and 17 bases lay between the germline ends. The CDR3 loop reads CASSLLGAGQSQETQYF. The CDR3 DNA follows: TGTGCCAGCAGTTTATTGGGTGCTGGACAGTCACAAGAGACCCAGTACTTC.

The V gene is TRBV15, the J gene TRBJ1-2; 8 nucleotides agree with TRBD1. J gave up 6 bases and V 0 bases, and 0 bases lay outside the gene matches. The CDR3 runs to 13 residues. From germline, CDR1 is LNHNV and CDR2 YYDKDF (reference sequence). CDR3 region: CATSRDRGHGYTF. CDR3 nucleotides: TGTGCCACCAGCAGAGACAGGGGGCATGGCTACACCTTC.

This clone was found a few times. The chain links TRBV19 to TRBJ2-5; D remains unclear. In germline, CDR1 is LNHDA, CDR2 SQIVND (reference sequence). The CDR3 has 11 residues. V shed 6 bases and J shed 3 bases, with 5 bases lying between them. The CDR3 sequence is CASSDEETQYF. The DNA for the CDR3 is TGTGCCAGTAGCGACGAAGAGACCCAGTACTTC.

This chain joins TRBV7-9 and TRBJ2-5; possible D gene TRBD1, 5 bases. This CDR3 contains 13 residues. Between the trimmed V and J ends, which lost 1 base and 7 bases, there was a span of 10 bases. Germline V gives CDR1 SEHNR, CDR2 FQNEAQ (reference sequence). The CDR3 DNA is TGTGCCAGCAGCTTAGGGGGCCTTTCGACCCAGTACTTC. Translating it yields CASSLGGLSTQYF.

V and J are TRBV7-8 and TRBJ2-5; 7 nucleotides match TRBD2. CDR1 is SGHVS and CDR2 is FQNEAQ in the germline V gene. The CDR3 extends over 16 amino acids. V gave up 4 bases and J gave up 2 bases; unmatched junction bases: 10. CDR3 loop: CASSYPRASGQETQYF. For the CDR3, the DNA is TGTGCCAGCAGCTACCCGCGGGCTAGCGGACAAGAGACCCAGTACTTC.

The chain employs TRBV6-5 and TRBJ2-7, with a possible D match to TRBD1 (7 bases). Germline V lookup: CDR1 MNHEY, CDR2 SVGAGI. The CDR3 consists of 14 residues. Trimming removed 6 bases at V and 4 bases at J, with 16 bases between. In DNA, the CDR3 is TGTGCCAGCAGCCCCAGGGGGGACTCGTACGAGCAGTACTTC. This codes for CASSPRGDSYEQYF.

The rearrangement uses TRBV6-5 and TRBJ2-7; no reliable D call. The germline V and J ends were trimmed by 0 bases and 1 base, with 10 bases remaining between them. CDR1 and CDR2 (germline): MNHEY, SVGAGI. This CDR3 has 15 amino acids. The CDR3: CASSYSSTPSYEQYF. In DNA, the CDR3 is TGTGCCAGCAGTTACTCGAGTACGCCATCCTACGAGCAGTACTTC.

V and J are TRBV4-1 and TRBJ2-7; D may be TRBD1 (6 bases). This CDR3 region has 13 residues. Germline CDR1 is MGHRA and CDR2 is YSYEKL. The V gene lost 7 bases and the J gene lost 5 bases, with 15 bases spanning the gap. CDR3 DNA: TGCGCCAGCACCGTAGTAGGGGGAGACGAGCAGTACTTC. Its protein product is CASTVVGGDEQYF.

The chain employs TRBV14 and TRBJ2-7, with D possibly being TRBD2 (6 bases). CDR1 SGHDN and CDR2 FVKESK come from the germline V gene. The V gene lost 4 bases and the J gene lost 1 base, with 29 bases spanning the gap. This CDR3 is built from 20 residues. The CDR3 DNA is TGTGCCAGCAGCCCAGCGGTACAGAAAGGAGGGTACTTTGGTTCCTACGAGCAGTACTTC. Its translation: CASSPAVQKGGYFGSYEQYF. Combining the CDR3 with reference TRBV14 and TRBJ2-7 gives the whole variable domain EAGVTQFPSHSVIEKGQTVTLRCDPISGHDNLYWYRRVMGKEIKFLLHFVKESKQDESGMPNNRFLAERTGGTYSTLKVQPAELEDSGVYFCASSPAVQKGGYFGSYEQYFGPGTRLTVT.

This clone was seen only once. The chain has TRBV7-8 and TRBJ2-2, with no clear D. The CDR3 totals 15 residues. Trimming shortened V by 0 bases and J by 3 bases, and 8 bases separated the two germline ends. The V gene's germline CDR1 is SGHVS and CDR2 FQNEAQ. CDR3 in amino acids: CASSLAFGYTGELFF. Written as DNA, the CDR3 is TGTGCCAGCAGCTTAGCGTTTGGGTACACCGGGGAGCTGTTTTTT.

DNA of the CDR3: TGTGCCAGCAACAGAGCGGGCACCTACGAGCAGTACTTC. It codes for CASNRAGTYEQYF. This rearrangement joins TRBV6-5 to TRBJ2-7, with a tentative D call TRBD2 (6 bases). Germline V gene sequence: CDR1 MNHEY, CDR2 SVGAGI. V was pared by 7 bases and J by 2 bases, with 12 bases between. This CDR3 spans 13 amino acids.

This sequence joins TRBV19 and TRBJ2-7, with TRBD2 as a possible D gene (5 bases). Germline loops: CDR1 LNHDA, CDR2 SQIVND (reference sequence). Trimming cost V 3 bases and J 3 bases, with 15 bases left between them. CDR3 length: 15 residues. This chain's CDR3 is CASSISIEGFYEQYF. The CDR3 DNA is TGTGCCAGTAGTATCAGCATTGAGGGATTCTACGAGCAGTACTTC.